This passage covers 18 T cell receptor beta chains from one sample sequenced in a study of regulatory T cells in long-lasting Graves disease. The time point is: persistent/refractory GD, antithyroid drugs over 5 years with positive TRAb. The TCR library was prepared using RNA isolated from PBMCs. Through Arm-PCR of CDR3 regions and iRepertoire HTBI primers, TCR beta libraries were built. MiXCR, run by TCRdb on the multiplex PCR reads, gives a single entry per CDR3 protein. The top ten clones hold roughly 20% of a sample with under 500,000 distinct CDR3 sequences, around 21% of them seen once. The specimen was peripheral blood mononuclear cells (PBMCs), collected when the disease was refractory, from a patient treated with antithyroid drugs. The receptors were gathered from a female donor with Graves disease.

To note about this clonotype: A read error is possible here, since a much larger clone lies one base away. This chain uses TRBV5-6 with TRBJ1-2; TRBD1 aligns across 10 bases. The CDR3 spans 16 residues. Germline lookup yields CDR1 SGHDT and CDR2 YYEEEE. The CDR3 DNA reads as TGTGCCAGCAGCCTATGGACAGGGGGGCGTAACCATGGCTACACCTTC. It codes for CASSLWTGGRNHGYTF. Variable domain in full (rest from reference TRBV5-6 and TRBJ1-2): DAGVTQSPTHLIKTRGQQVTLRCSPKSGHDTVSWYQQALGQGPQFIFQYYEEEERQRGNFPDRFSGHQFPNYSSELNVNALLLGDSALYLCASSLWTGGRNHGYTFGSGTRLTVV.

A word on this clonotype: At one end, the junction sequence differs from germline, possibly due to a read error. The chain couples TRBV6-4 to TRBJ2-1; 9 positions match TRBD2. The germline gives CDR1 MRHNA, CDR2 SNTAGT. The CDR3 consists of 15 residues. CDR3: CANSGVAGVRDEQFF. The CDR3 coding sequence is TGTGCCAACAGTGGGGTAGCGGGAGTACGGGATGAGCAGTTCTTC.

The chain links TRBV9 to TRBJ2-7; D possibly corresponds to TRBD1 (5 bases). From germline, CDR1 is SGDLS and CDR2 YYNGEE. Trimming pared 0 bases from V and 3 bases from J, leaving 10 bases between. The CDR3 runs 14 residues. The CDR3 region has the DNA TGTGCCAGCAGCGTAGCCCCAGGGAACTACGAGCAGTACTTC. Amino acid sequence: CASSVAPGNYEQYF. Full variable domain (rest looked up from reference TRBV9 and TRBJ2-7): DSGVTQTPKHLITATGQRVTLRCSPRSGDLSVYWYQQSLDQGLQFLIQYYNGEERAKGNILERFSAQQFPDLHSELNLSSLELGDSALYFCASSVAPGNYEQYFGPGTRLTVT.

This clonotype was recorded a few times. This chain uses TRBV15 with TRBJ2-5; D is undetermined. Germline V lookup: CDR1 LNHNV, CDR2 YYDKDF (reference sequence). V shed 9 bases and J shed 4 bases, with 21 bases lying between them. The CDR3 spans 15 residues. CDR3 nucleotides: TGTGCCACTCGGCAAGGAGCGAGATTAAGAGAGACCCAGTACTTC. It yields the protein CATRQGARLRETQYF.

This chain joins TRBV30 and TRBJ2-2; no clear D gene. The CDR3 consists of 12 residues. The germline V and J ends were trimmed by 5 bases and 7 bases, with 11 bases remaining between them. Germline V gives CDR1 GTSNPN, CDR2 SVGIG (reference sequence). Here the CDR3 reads CAWGRGGGELFF. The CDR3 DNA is TGTGCCTGGGGCCGCGGTGGCGGGGAGCTGTTTTTT.

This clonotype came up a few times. The CDR3 DNA sequence: TGTGCCAGCAGCAACAGGGTCACTGGAAACACCATATATTTT. Amino acid sequence: CASSNRVTGNTIYF. The chain carries TRBV7-9 and TRBJ1-3; D possibly corresponds to TRBD1 (6 bases). With 5 bases removed from V and 2 bases from J, the gap between germline ends came to 10 bases. Per germline, CDR1 SEHNR and CDR2 FQNEAQ (reference sequence). The CDR3 is 14 amino acids. Combining the CDR3 with reference TRBV7-9 and TRBJ1-3 gives the whole variable domain DTGVSQNPRHKITKRGQNVTFRCDPISEHNRLYWYRQTLGQGPEFLTYFQNEAQLEKSRLLSDRFSAERPKGSFSTLEIQRTEQGDSAMYLCASSNRVTGNTIYFGEGSWLTVV.

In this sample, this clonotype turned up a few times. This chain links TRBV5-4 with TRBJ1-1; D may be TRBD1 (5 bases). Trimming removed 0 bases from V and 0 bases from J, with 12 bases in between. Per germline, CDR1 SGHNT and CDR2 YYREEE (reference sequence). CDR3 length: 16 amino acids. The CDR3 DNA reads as TGTGCCAGCAGCTTGGGAGGGGAAGGAGTGAACACTGAAGCTTTCTTT. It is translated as CASSLGGEGVNTEAFF.

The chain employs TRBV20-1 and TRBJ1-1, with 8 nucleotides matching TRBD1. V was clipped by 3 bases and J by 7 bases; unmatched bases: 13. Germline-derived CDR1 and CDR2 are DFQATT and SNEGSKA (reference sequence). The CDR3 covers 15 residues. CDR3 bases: TGCAGTGCTAGCGGACAGGGAGCCAATGGAGGTGAAGCTTTCTTT. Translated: CSASGQGANGGEAFF.

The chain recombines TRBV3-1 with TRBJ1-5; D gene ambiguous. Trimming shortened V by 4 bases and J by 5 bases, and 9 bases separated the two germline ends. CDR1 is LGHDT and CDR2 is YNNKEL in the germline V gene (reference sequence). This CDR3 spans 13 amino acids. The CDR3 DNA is TGTGCCAGCAGCCCGCAACCCGATCAGCCCCAGCATTTT. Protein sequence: CASSPQPDQPQHF.

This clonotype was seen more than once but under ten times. CDR3: CASSLDLGGSTDTQYF. The DNA for the CDR3 is TGTGCCAGCAGCTTAGATCTCGGGGGTAGCACAGATACGCAGTATTTT. The rearrangement links TRBV11-2 to TRBJ2-3, with D possibly TRBD2 on 6 matching bases. Trimming shortened V by 0 bases and J by 0 bases, and 10 bases separated the two germline ends. This CDR3 contains 16 residues. Germline CDR1 SGHAT, CDR2 FQNNGV. Full variable domain (missing parts from reference TRBV11-2 and TRBJ2-3): EAGVAQSPRYKIIEKRQSVAFWCNPISGHATLYWYQQILGQGPKLLIQFQNNGVVDDSQLPKDRFSAERLKGVDSTLKIQPAKLEDSAVYLCASSLDLGGSTDTQYFGPGTRLTVL.

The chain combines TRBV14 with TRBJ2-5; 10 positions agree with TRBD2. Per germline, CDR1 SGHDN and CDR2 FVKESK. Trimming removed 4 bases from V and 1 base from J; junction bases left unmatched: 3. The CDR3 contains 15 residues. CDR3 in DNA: TGTGCCAGCAGCCGAGCGGGAGGGCTCCAAGAGACCCAGTACTTC. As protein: CASSRAGGLQETQYF.

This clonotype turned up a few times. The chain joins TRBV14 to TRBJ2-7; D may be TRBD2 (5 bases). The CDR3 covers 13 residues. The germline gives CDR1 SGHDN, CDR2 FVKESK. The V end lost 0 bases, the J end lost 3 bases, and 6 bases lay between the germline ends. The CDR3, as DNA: TGTGCCAGCAGCCAAGATGGGAGCTACGAGCAGTACTTC. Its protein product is CASSQDGSYEQYF.

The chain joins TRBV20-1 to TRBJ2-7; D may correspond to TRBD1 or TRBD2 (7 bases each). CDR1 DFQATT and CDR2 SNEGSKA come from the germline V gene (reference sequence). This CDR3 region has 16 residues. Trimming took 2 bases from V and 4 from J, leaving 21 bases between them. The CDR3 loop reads CSARPDTGEGHYEQYF. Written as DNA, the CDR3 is TGCAGTGCTAGACCGGATACAGGGGAGGGGCATTACGAGCAGTACTTC.

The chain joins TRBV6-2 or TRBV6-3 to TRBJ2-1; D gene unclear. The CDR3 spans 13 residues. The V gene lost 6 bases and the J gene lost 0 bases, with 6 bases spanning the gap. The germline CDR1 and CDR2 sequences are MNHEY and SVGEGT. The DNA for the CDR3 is TGTGCCAGCAGCACAAGCTCCTACAATGAGCAGTTCTTC. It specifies CASSTSSYNEQFF.

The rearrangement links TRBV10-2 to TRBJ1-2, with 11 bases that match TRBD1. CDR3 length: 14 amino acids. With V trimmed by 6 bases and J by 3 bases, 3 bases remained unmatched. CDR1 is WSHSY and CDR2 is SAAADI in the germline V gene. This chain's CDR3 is CASRGTGGYYGYTF. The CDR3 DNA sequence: TGCGCCAGCAGGGGGACAGGGGGGTACTATGGCTACACCTTC.

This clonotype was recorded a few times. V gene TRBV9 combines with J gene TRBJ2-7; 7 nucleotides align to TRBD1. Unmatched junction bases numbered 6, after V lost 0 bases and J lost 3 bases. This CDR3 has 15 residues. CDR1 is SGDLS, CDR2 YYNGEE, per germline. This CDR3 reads CASSVGPGGLYEQYF. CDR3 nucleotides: TGTGCCAGCAGCGTAGGTCCAGGGGGTCTCTACGAGCAGTACTTC.

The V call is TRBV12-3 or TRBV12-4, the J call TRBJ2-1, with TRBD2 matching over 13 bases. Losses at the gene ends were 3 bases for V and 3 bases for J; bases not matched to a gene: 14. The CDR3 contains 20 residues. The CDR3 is CASSFRGLAGAVANYNEQFF. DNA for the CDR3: TGTGCCAGCAGTTTCAGAGGACTAGCGGGAGCGGTGGCGAACTACAATGAGCAGTTCTTC.

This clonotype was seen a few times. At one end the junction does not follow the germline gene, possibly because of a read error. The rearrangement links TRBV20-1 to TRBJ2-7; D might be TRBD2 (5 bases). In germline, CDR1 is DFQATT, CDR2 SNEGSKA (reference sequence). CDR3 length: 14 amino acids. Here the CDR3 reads CSARGQAPPYEQYF. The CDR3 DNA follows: TGCAGTGCCAGAGGGCAGGCCCCACCCTACGAGCAGTACTTC.